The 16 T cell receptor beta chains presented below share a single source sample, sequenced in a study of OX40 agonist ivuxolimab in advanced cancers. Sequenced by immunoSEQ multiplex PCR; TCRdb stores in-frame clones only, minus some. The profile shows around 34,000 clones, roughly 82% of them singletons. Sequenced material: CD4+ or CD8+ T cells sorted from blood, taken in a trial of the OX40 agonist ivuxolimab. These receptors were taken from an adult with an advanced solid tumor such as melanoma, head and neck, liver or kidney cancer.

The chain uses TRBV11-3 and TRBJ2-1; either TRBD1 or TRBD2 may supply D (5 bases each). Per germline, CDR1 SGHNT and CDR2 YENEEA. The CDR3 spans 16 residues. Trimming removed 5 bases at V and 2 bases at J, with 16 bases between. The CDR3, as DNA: TGTGCCAGCAGCCCTAGCTACGGGACGGCCTACAATGAGCAGTTCTTC. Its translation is CASSPSYGTAYNEQFF.

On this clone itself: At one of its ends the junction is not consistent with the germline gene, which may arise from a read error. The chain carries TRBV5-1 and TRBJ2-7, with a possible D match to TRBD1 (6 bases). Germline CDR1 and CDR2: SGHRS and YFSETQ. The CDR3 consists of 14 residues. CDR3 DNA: TGCGCCAGCAACTTGGGAGCAGGGGCGGACGAGCAGTACTTC. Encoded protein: CASNLGAGADEQYF.

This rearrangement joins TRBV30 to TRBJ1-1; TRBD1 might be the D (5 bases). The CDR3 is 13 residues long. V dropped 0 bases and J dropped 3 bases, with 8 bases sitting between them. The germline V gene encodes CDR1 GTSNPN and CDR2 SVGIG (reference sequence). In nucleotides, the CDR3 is TGTGCCTGGAGTGTAATCAGGGACACTGAAGCTTTCTTT. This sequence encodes CAWSVIRDTEAFF. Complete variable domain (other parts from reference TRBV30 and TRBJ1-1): SQTIHQWPATLVQPVGSPLSLECTVEGTSNPNLYWYRQAAGRGLQLLFYSVGIGQISSEVPQNLSASRPQDRQFILSSKKLLLSDSGFYLCAWSVIRDTEAFFGQGTRLTVV.

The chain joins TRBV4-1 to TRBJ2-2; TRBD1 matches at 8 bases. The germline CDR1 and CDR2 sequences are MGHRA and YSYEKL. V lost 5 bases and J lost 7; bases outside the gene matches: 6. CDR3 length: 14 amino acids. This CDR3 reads CASSVQGAGGELFF. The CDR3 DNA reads TGCGCCAGCAGCGTCCAGGGGGCGGGCGGGGAGCTGTTTTTT.

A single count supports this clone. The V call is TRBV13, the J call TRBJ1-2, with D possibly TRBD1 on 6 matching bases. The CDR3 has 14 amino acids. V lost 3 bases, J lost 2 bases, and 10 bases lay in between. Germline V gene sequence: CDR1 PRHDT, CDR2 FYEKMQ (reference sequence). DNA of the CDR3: TGTGCCAGCAGCTTCGGGACACAGAACTATGGCTACACCTTC. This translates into CASSFGTQNYGYTF.

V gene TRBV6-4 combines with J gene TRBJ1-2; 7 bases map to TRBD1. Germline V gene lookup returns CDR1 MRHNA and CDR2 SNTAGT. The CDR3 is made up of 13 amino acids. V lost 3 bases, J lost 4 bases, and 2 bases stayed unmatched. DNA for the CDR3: TGTGCCAGCAGTGAGACAGGGAGCTATGGCTACACCTTC. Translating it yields CASSETGSYGYTF.

CDR3 amino acids: CASSEMAPPAPESHEQYF. CDR3 sequence (DNA): TGTGCCAGCAGTGAGATGGCCCCCCCAGCTCCCGAATCCCACGAGCAGTACTTC. The V gene is TRBV6-1, the J gene TRBJ2-7, with no clear D. Germline CDR1 is MNHNS and CDR2 is SASEGT. Trimming stripped 3 bases from V and 5 bases from J, with 26 bases between. The CDR3 length is 18 residues.

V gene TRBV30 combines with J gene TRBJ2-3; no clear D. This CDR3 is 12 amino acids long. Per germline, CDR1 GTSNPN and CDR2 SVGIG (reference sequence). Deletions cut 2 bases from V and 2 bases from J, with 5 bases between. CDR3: CAWSWVTDTQYF. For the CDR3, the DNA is TGTGCCTGGAGTTGGGTCACAGATACGCAGTATTTT.

The CDR3 loop reads CASSPNMIGDNEQFF. CDR3 bases: TGTGCCAGCAGCCCAAACATGATAGGGGACAATGAGCAGTTCTTC. The chain combines TRBV14 with TRBJ2-1, with D perhaps matching TRBD1 (5 bases). CDR1 is SGHDN, CDR2 FVKESK, per germline. Trimming pared 4 bases from V and 5 bases from J, leaving 15 bases between. The CDR3 is 15 residues long.

CDR3 region: CASSLGGANYEQYF. CDR3 coding DNA: TGTGCCAGCAGCTTAGGTGGGGCCAACTACGAGCAGTACTTC. The V and J genes are TRBV11-2 and TRBJ2-7; perhaps TRBD1 as D (5 bases). Trimming took 1 base from V and 3 from J, leaving 10 bases between them. Germline assignment: CDR1 SGHAT and CDR2 FQNNGV. This CDR3 region has 14 residues.

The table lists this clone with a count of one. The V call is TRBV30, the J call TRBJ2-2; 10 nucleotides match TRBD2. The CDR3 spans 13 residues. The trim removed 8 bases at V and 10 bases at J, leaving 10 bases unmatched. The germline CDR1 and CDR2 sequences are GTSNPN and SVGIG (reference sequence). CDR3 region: CAHTSGGAQELFF. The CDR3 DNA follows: TGTGCCCACACGAGCGGGGGGGCCCAGGAGCTGTTTTTT.

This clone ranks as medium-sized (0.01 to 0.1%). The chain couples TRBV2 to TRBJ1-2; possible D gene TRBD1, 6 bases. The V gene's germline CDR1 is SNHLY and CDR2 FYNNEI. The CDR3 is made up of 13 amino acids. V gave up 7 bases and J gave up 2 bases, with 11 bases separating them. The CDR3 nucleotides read TGTGCCAGCACGGAACAGGGCAACTATGGCTACACCTTC. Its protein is CASTEQGNYGYTF.

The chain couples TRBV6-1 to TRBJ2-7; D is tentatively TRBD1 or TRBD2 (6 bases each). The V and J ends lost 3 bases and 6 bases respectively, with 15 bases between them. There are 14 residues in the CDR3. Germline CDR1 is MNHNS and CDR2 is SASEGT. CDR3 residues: CASSDENRDFEQYF. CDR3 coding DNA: TGTGCCAGCAGTGATGAGAACAGGGACTTCGAGCAGTACTTC.

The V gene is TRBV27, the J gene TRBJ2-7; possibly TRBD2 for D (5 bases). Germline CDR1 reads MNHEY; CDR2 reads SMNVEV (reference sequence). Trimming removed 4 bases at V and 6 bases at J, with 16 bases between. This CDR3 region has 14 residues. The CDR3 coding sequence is TGTGCCAGCAGTTACCGAGGGCCCCTCTCCGAGCAGTACTTC. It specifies CASSYRGPLSEQYF.

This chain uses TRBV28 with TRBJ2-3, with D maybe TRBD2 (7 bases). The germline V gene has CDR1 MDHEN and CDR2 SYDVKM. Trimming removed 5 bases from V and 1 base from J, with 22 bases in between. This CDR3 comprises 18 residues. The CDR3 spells CASSHLVAGAWGTDTQYF. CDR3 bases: TGTGCCAGCAGTCACCTGGTGGCGGGGGCCTGGGGCACAGATACGCAGTATTTT.

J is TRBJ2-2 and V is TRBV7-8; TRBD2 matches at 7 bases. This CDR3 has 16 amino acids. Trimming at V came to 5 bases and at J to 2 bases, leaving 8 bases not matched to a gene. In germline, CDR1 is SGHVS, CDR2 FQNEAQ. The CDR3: CASSIGSSGNTGELFF. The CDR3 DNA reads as TGTGCCAGCAGCATAGGGTCTAGCGGCAACACCGGGGAGCTGTTTTTT.